This TCR beta chain stems from a study of blood T cells in healthy people across ages. The sample providers were healthy Caucasian people from Russia, aged roughly 6 to 100. The sample holds many counts of this clonotype. This CDR3 is 15 amino acids long. CDR1 is SGHTA and CDR2 is FQGNSA in the germline V gene. The ends lost 5 bases at V and 0 bases at J; junction bases unmatched: 6. It was with a sample-barcoded 5' primer and a J-beta primer mix that a second PCR of roughly 6 to 11 cycles was run. Each cDNA molecule carried a tag from a template-switch adaptor that contained 12 random nucleotides. TCRdb analysed the 5' RACE reads with MiXCR anew, one entry per CDR3 protein. The data hold just over 1 million distinct CDR3 sequences, with under 45% observed a single time.

The chain employs TRBV7-2 and TRBJ2-7; TRBD2 matches at 8 bases. The clonotype originates from a woman in her fifties or sixties in good health. Sequenced: blood. CDR3 DNA: TGTGCCAGCAGCGTTAGCGGGACCATCTCCTACGAGCAGTACTTC. Protein: CASSVSGTISYEQYF.